This T cell receptor beta chain was identified during a study of beta chain features in type 1 diabetes. Whole-study findings and limits: When VDJ junctions were examined, type 1 diabetes patients showed fewer insertions and more deletions.

This CDR3 spans 14 amino acids. Germline CDR1 MNHNY, CDR2 SVGAGI (reference sequence). V was clipped by 2 bases and J by 4 bases, with 8 bases between them. Notes on this clone: Its matching antigen is unknown.

Reverse transcription of all isolated RNA meant that expressed TCRB transcripts were sequenced. Clones were read by immunoSEQ multiplex PCR, and TCRdb kept only the in-frame ones, dropping some. Of 300,000 to 350,000 clones in the sample, 8% were seen once. The clonotype comes from a woman younger than 35 in good health. V gene TRBV6-6 combines with J gene TRBJ2-2; D gene unclear. The sequencing input was central memory CD4+ T cells from blood. As DNA, the CDR3 is TGTGCCAGCAGTTACACGACTCCCACCGGGGAGCTGTTTTTT. Translated, it gives CASSYTTPTGELFF.